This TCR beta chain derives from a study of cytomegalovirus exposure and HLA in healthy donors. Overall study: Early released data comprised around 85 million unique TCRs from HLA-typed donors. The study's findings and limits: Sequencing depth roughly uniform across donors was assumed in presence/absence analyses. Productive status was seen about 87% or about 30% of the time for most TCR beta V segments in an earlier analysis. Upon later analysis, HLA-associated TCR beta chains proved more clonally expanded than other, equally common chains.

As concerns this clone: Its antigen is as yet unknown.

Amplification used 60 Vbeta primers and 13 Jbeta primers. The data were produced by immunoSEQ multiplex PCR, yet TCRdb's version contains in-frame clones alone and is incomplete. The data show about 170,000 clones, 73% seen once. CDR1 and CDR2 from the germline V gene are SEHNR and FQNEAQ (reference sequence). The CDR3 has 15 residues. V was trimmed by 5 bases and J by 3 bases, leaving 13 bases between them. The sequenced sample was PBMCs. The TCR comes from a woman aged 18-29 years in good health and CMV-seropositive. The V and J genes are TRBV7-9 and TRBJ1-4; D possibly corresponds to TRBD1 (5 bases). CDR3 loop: CASSLIQAANEKLFF. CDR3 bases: TGTGCCAGCAGCCTGATACAGGCAGCTAATGAAAAACTGTTTTTT. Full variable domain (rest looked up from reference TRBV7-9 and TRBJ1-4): DTGVSQNPRHKITKRGQNVTFRCDPISEHNRLYWYRQTLGQGPEFLTYFQNEAQLEKSRLLSDRFSAERPKGSFSTLEIQRTEQGDSAMYLCASSLIQAANEKLFFGSGTQLSVL.